The 27 T cell receptor beta chains in this list originate from one sample, sequenced in a study of control samples from healthy donors and cancer patients. Measured with immunoSEQ multiplex PCR; TCRdb has only the in-frame clones, and not every one. The table records some 130,000 clones, roughly 90% of them present only once. The sequenced material came from blood. These receptors originate from a young man in good health.

This chain uses TRBV14 with TRBJ1-1, with D unclear. The CDR3 consists of 13 residues. V was shortened by 4 bases and J by 0 bases, with 6 bases between the two germline ends. Germline loops: CDR1 SGHDN, CDR2 FVKESK. CDR3: CASSPQVNTEAFF. The CDR3 region has the DNA TGTGCCAGCAGCCCCCAAGTGAACACTGAAGCTTTCTTT.

Concerning this clone itself: The identical CDR3 is also encoded by other nucleotide sequences in the sample. The chain employs TRBV5-1 and TRBJ2-2; no clear D. CDR1 is SGHRS and CDR2 is YFSETQ in the germline V gene. V shed 2 bases and J shed 7 bases, with 9 bases lying between them. This CDR3 is 13 amino acids long. The CDR3 DNA follows: TGCGCCAGCAGCTTAGAAGGTAGCGGGGAGCTGTTTTTT. Protein product: CASSLEGSGELFF.

This sequence joins TRBV6-2 or TRBV6-3 and TRBJ2-7; D may correspond to TRBD1 or TRBD2 (5 bases each). There are 16 residues in the CDR3. Trimming stripped 3 bases from V and 0 bases from J, with 15 bases between. Germline V gene data show CDR1 as MNHEY and CDR2 as SVGEGT. CDR3 DNA: TGTGCCAGCAGTTATACCGGGACGGTAAGCTCCTACGAGCAGTACTTC. Translating gives CASSYTGTVSSYEQYF.

The rearrangement links TRBV7-6 to TRBJ2-7; the match to TRBD2 covers 7 bases. The CDR3 extends over 16 amino acids. Germline values: CDR1 SGHVS, CDR2 FNYEAQ. The V segment lost 5 bases and the J segment 2 bases; nucleotides outside the gene matches: 12. CDR3 bases: TGTGCCAGCAGCCCTACGGGGAGGGGATCCACCTACGAGCAGTACTTC. This encodes CASSPTGRGSTYEQYF.

J is TRBJ2-3 and V is TRBV1. TRBV1 is listed as a pseudogene. This CDR3 is 16 amino acids long. The CDR3 loop is CTSSQDRLDSTDTQYF. In DNA form, the CDR3 reads TGCACCAGCAGCCAAGATCGGTTGGATAGCACAGATACGCAGTATTTT.

V and J are TRBV3-1 (or the pseudogene TRBV3-2) and TRBJ1-6; D is uncertain. Germline V gene data show CDR1 as LGHDT and CDR2 as YNNKEL (reference sequence). The CDR3 sequence is 14 residues long. V gave up 1 base and J gave up 7 bases, with 8 bases separating them. CDR3 in amino acids: CASSQGWENSPLHF. The CDR3 DNA sequence: TGTGCCAGCAGCCAAGGGTGGGAGAATTCACCCCTCCACTTT.

The V gene is TRBV19, the J gene TRBJ2-2, with 10 bases lining up with TRBD1. J lost 6 bases, V lost 0 bases, and 7 bases had no gene match. There are 17 residues in the CDR3. Germline lookup yields CDR1 LNHDA and CDR2 SQIVND (reference sequence). The CDR3 DNA is TGTGCCAGTAGTATAGATCGGGGGACAGGGGCACCCGGGGAGCTGTTTTTT. It translates to CASSIDRGTGAPGELFF.

CDR3 bases: TGTGCCAGCAGCAGCGGACAGGGGGGCGACCAAGAGACCCAGTACTTC. It yields the protein CASSSGQGGDQETQYF. This chain uses TRBV5-4 with TRBJ2-5, with 10 bases matching TRBD1. Germline-derived CDR1 and CDR2 are SGHNT and YYREEE (reference sequence). There are 16 residues in the CDR3. V shed 4 bases, J shed 0 bases, and the junction held 6 bases outside the gene matches. The full variable domain, with the rest looked up from reference TRBV5-4 and TRBJ2-5, is ETGVTQSPTHLIKTRGQQVTLRCSSQSGHNTVSWYQQALGQGPQFIFQYYREEENGRGNFPPRFSGLQFPNYSSELNVNALELDDSALYLCASSSGQGGDQETQYFGPGTRLLVL.

The chain combines TRBV10-3 with TRBJ1-5; D is ambiguous. Trimming stripped 2 bases from V and 6 bases from J, with 8 bases between. The germline CDR1 and CDR2 sequences are ENHRY and SYGVKD. This CDR3 is 13 amino acids long. The CDR3 here is CAISEPDTQPQHF. The CDR3 DNA follows: TGTGCCATCAGTGAGCCCGACACTCAGCCCCAGCATTTT.

V gene TRBV10-3 combines with J gene TRBJ2-3, with 11 bases fitting TRBD2. The V and J ends lost 2 bases and 4 bases, in that order; junction bases with no gene match: 17. Germline V gene data show CDR1 as ENHRY and CDR2 as SYGVKD. CDR3 length: 20 amino acids. CDR3 sequence (DNA): TGTGCCATCAGTGAGGGTCGTACACCCCTTAGCGGGGGGGCCCCAGATACGCAGTATTTT. Its translation: CAISEGRTPLSGGAPDTQYF.

CDR3 amino acids: CSARFSTEQYF. CDR3 in DNA: TGCAGTGCTAGGTTTAGTACCGAGCAGTACTTC. This chain links TRBV20-1 with TRBJ2-7; no reliable D call. Trimming pared 3 bases from V and 6 bases from J, leaving 9 bases between. The CDR3 spans 11 residues. Germline values: CDR1 DFQATT, CDR2 SNEGSKA (reference sequence).

The rearrangement links TRBV4-1 to TRBJ1-5; D may be TRBD1 (5 bases). This CDR3 is 16 amino acids long. Trimming stripped 4 bases from V and 3 bases from J, with 16 bases between. Per germline, CDR1 MGHRA and CDR2 YSYEKL. This CDR3 is CASSPYARDVNQPQHF. CDR3 nucleotides: TGCGCCAGCAGCCCTTATGCCCGGGACGTCAATCAGCCCCAGCATTTT.

The chain recombines TRBV29-1 with TRBJ1-1; tentatively, D is TRBD1 (6 bases). Germline CDR1 SQVTM, CDR2 ANQGSEA. Trimming shortened V by 5 bases and J by 10 bases, and 14 bases separated the two germline ends. The CDR3 runs 11 residues. For the CDR3, the DNA is TGCAGCGTTCTTATGACAGGATCAGCTTTCTTT. Its protein is CSVLMTGSAFF. The variable domain in full, completed from reference TRBV29-1 and TRBJ1-1, reads SAVISQKPSRDICQRGTSLTIQCQVDSQVTMMFWYRQQPGQSLTLIATANQGSEATYESGFVIDKFPISRPNLTFSTLTVSNMSPEDSSIYLCSVLMTGSAFFGQGTRLTVV.

The CDR3 reads CASSGRGQGVYEQYF. DNA for the CDR3: TGTGCCAGCAGCGGGCGAGGTCAGGGGGTCTACGAGCAGTACTTC. The V gene is TRBV11-1, the J gene TRBJ2-7; 7 bases agree with TRBD1. The V gene's germline CDR1 is SGHAT and CDR2 FQDESV (reference sequence). The CDR3 consists of 15 residues. V trimming: 5 bases; J trimming: 3 bases; junction bases outside the gene matches: 10.

The chain uses TRBV2 and TRBJ2-1; TRBD2 is a possible D gene (6 bases). The length of the CDR3 is 15 residues. In germline, CDR1 is SNHLY, CDR2 FYNNEI. The V and J ends lost 8 bases and 3 bases respectively, with 17 bases between them. CDR3 region: CASELARRRYNEQFF. DNA of the CDR3: TGTGCCAGCGAGCTAGCGAGACGGCGCTACAATGAGCAGTTCTTC.

V is TRBV2 and J is TRBJ1-5; no firm D call. Germline lookup yields CDR1 SNHLY and CDR2 FYNNEI. V gave up 5 bases and J gave up 8 bases, with 16 bases separating them. The CDR3 has 14 amino acids. The DNA for the CDR3 is TGTGCCAGCAGTATGGGTCCTCTAACCGAGCCCCAGCATTTT. Its translation is CASSMGPLTEPQHF.

V and J are TRBV30 and TRBJ2-3; tentatively, D is TRBD2 (6 bases). Between the trimmed V and J ends, which lost 6 bases and 0 bases, there was a span of 16 bases. The CDR3 loop spans 15 amino acids. Germline-derived CDR1 and CDR2 are GTSNPN and SVGIG (reference sequence). The CDR3 sequence: CACTWAGLSTDTQYF. Here the CDR3 DNA reads TGTGCCTGCACCTGGGCGGGGTTGAGCACAGATACGCAGTATTTT.

The V call is TRBV9, the J call TRBJ2-1; tentative D call: TRBD1 (5 bases). The ends were cut back, 5 bases at V and 8 bases at J, with 8 bases in the middle. The germline V gene encodes CDR1 SGDLS and CDR2 YYNGEE. The CDR3 is made up of 11 amino acids. The CDR3 bases are TGTGCCAGCAGAAGGGGTTATGAGCAGTTCTTC. Translation gives CASRRGYEQFF.

The V call is TRBV5-4, the J call TRBJ2-2; tentative D call: TRBD2 (5 bases). The CDR3 runs to 14 residues. Per the germline V gene, CDR1 is SGHNT and CDR2 is YYREEE (reference sequence). The V gene lost 4 bases and the J gene lost 6 bases, with 13 bases spanning the gap. The CDR3 loop is CASSPPRGSGELFF. The CDR3, as DNA: TGTGCCAGCAGCCCCCCTCGGGGTTCCGGGGAGCTGTTTTTT.

A word on this clone: Other DNA sequences from this sample encode an identical CDR3 as well. The DNA of the CDR3 is TGTGCCAGCAGTTGGGACTGGGCGGGGCCGTCAGGCTACACCTTC. It specifies CASSWDWAGPSGYTF. The chain recombines TRBV6-5 with TRBJ1-2; D possibly corresponds to TRBD1 (5 bases). V was shortened by 4 bases and J by 8 bases, with 20 bases between the two germline ends. The germline V gene has CDR1 MNHEY and CDR2 SVGAGI. This CDR3 region has 15 residues.

This clone appeared a few times. The chain employs TRBV7-2 and TRBJ2-7, with D tentatively TRBD1 (7 bases). Germline-derived CDR1 and CDR2 are SGHTA and FQGNSA. This CDR3 is 18 amino acids long. V was cut by 5 bases and J by 4 bases, with 27 bases left in between. The CDR3 nucleotides are TGTGCCAGCAGCCACCCCAGGGGGGAAATAGCCCCCATATACGAGCAGTACTTC. This encodes CASSHPRGEIAPIYEQYF.

The chain uses TRBV5-1 and TRBJ1-4, with 7 bases matching TRBD1. The J segment lost 7 bases and the V segment lost 7 bases, leaving 10 bases of the junction unmatched. The germline V gene has CDR1 SGHRS and CDR2 YFSETQ. This CDR3 is 14 amino acids long. The CDR3 region is CASGPPGGGEKLFF. For the CDR3, the DNA is TGCGCCAGCGGACCTCCAGGGGGTGGTGAAAAACTGTTTTTT.

The rearrangement links TRBV11-2 to TRBJ2-1; D gene ambiguous. The CDR3 sequence is 15 residues long. In germline, CDR1 is SGHAT, CDR2 FQNNGV. V dropped 4 bases and J dropped 2 bases, with 12 bases sitting between them. The CDR3 region is CASSSKNGAYNEQFF. CDR3 nucleotide sequence: TGTGCCAGCAGCTCCAAGAATGGGGCCTACAATGAGCAGTTCTTC.

The V call is TRBV6-1, the J call TRBJ1-5, with a possible D match to TRBD1 (6 bases). The CDR3 is 14 amino acids. In germline, CDR1 is MNHNS, CDR2 SASEGT. V shed 2 bases and J shed 7 bases, with 12 bases lying between them. As DNA, the CDR3 is TGTGCCAGCAGTGAAACAGGGCCCGGCCAGCCCCAGCATTTT. This codes for CASSETGPGQPQHF.

The rearrangement uses TRBV5-1 and TRBJ1-2; D is unresolved. Trimming stripped 1 base from V and 2 bases from J, with 9 bases between. There are 14 residues in the CDR3. CDR1 is SGHRS, CDR2 YFSETQ, per germline. CDR3 protein: CASSLSLRNYGYTF. The DNA of the CDR3 is TGCGCCAGCAGCTTGAGTCTACGCAACTATGGCTACACCTTC.

This clone turned up a few times. The rearrangement uses TRBV27 and TRBJ1-2, with no clear D. Germline assignment: CDR1 MNHEY and CDR2 SMNVEV (reference sequence). V was clipped by 9 bases and J by 4 bases, with 15 bases between them. The CDR3 spans 13 residues. CDR3: CASAGIPGYGYTF. CDR3 in DNA: TGTGCCAGTGCCGGGATTCCGGGCTATGGCTACACCTTC.

J is TRBJ2-5 and V is TRBV19, with D maybe TRBD2 (6 bases). In germline, CDR1 is LNHDA, CDR2 SQIVND (reference sequence). With 1 base removed from V and 7 bases from J, the gap between germline ends came to 10 bases. This CDR3 contains 13 residues. The CDR3 sequence: CASSIGRRGTQYF. The DNA for the CDR3 is TGTGCCAGTAGTATAGGCAGGAGGGGGACCCAGTACTTC. Based on the CDR3 plus reference TRBV19 and TRBJ2-5, the full variable domain is DGGITQSPKYLFRKEGQNVTLSCEQNLNHDAMYWYRQDPGQGLRLIYYSQIVNDFQKGDIAEGYSVSREKKESFPLTVTSAQKNPTAFYLCASSIGRRGTQYFGPGTRLLVL.